Shown below are 9 T cell receptor beta chains from a single sample sequenced in a study of blood T cell repertoires in COVID-19. TCRdb keeps only in-frame clones here, not all; method: immunoSEQ multiplex PCR. The data contain 68,000 or so clones, less than 80% of them singletons. Sequencing used peripheral blood. The receptors stem from a human donor in a cohort sampled during active COVID-19.

This chain joins TRBV27 and TRBJ1-4; no firm D call. Germline V gene lookup returns CDR1 MNHEY and CDR2 SMNVEV (reference sequence). Trimming shortened V by 0 bases and J by 0 bases, and 8 bases separated the two germline ends. This CDR3 is built from 16 residues. The CDR3: CASSLSFTATNEKLFF. CDR3 bases: TGTGCCAGCAGTTTATCGTTTACAGCAACTAATGAAAAACTGTTTTTT.

This rearrangement joins TRBV19 to TRBJ2-7; D is possibly TRBD1 (5 bases). There are 14 residues in the CDR3. Germline assignment: CDR1 LNHDA and CDR2 SQIVND (reference sequence). V lost 5 bases and J 3 bases, leaving 14 bases between the germline ends. CDR3 sequence reads: CASSVKGFYYEQYF. The CDR3 DNA reads TGTGCCAGTAGTGTAAAGGGGTTCTACTACGAGCAGTACTTC. Using reference TRBV19 and TRBJ2-7 for the parts outside the CDR3, the full variable domain is DGGITQSPKYLFRKEGQNVTLSCEQNLNHDAMYWYRQDPGQGLRLIYYSQIVNDFQKGDIAEGYSVSREKKESFPLTVTSAQKNPTAFYLCASSVKGFYYEQYFGPGTRLTVT.

This chain links TRBV11-3 with TRBJ2-1, with 7 nucleotides matching TRBD2. Losses at the gene ends were 0 bases for V and 0 bases for J; bases not matched to a gene: 5. This CDR3 region has 17 residues. Germline CDR1 SGHNT, CDR2 YENEEA. This CDR3 is CASSLDPAGSSYNEQFF. As DNA, the CDR3 is TGTGCCAGCAGCTTAGATCCAGCGGGGAGCTCCTACAATGAGCAGTTCTTC. Full variable domain (outside the CDR3, taken from reference TRBV11-3 and TRBJ2-1): EAGVVQSPRYKIIEKKQPVAFWCNPISGHNTLYWYLQNLGQGPELLIRYENEEAVDDSQLPKDRFSAERLKGVDSTLKIQPAELGDSAVYLCASSLDPAGSSYNEQFFGPGTRLTVL.

This clone was picked up one time. This rearrangement joins TRBV9 to TRBJ2-2; 8 nucleotides align to TRBD2. The CDR3 length is 16 residues. V gave up 0 bases and J gave up 1 base; unmatched junction bases: 2. Germline lookup yields CDR1 SGDLS and CDR2 YYNGEE. As DNA, the CDR3 is TGTGCCAGCAGCGTAGGACTAGCGCTGAACACCGGGGAGCTGTTTTTT. Translated, it gives CASSVGLALNTGELFF. Looking up the rest from reference TRBV9 and TRBJ2-2 gives the full variable domain: DSGVTQTPKHLITATGQRVTLRCSPRSGDLSVYWYQQSLDQGLQFLIQYYNGEERAKGNILERFSAQQFPDLHSELNLSSLELGDSALYFCASSVGLALNTGELFFGEGSRLTVL.

This sequence joins TRBV11-2 and TRBJ1-3; 8 nucleotides align to TRBD1. The length of the CDR3 is 15 residues. Trimming cost V 4 bases and J 8 bases; bases outside gene matches: 10. CDR1 is SGHAT and CDR2 is FQNNGV in the germline V gene. CDR3 region: CASSSRGQAIHTIYF. The CDR3 bases are TGTGCCAGCAGCTCCAGGGGACAGGCTATCCACACCATATATTTT.

This clone appeared once. The chain combines TRBV29-1 with TRBJ2-6; weak D call: TRBD2 (5 bases). Germline V gives CDR1 SQVTM, CDR2 ANQGSEA. The CDR3 covers 15 residues. V lost 4 bases and J 0 bases, leaving 10 bases between the germline ends. The CDR3 region has the DNA TGCAGCGTTGTTGCGGGCAACTCTGGGGCCAACGTCCTGACTTTC. Encoded protein: CSVVAGNSGANVLTF.

The V call is TRBV27, the J call TRBJ2-2; D possibly corresponds to TRBD1 (8 bases). The V gene lost 6 bases and the J gene lost 9 bases, with 20 bases spanning the gap. Germline V CDR1 and CDR2: MNHEY, SMNVEV (reference sequence). The CDR3 totals 15 residues. The CDR3 nucleotides read TGTGCCAGCAGCCCCCAAACAGGGGGGGTTAGGGAGCTGTTTTTT. Translating gives CASSPQTGGVRELFF.

V gene TRBV6-4 combines with J gene TRBJ2-1, with 9 bases identical to TRBD2. The CDR3 loop spans 15 amino acids. The germline CDR1 and CDR2 sequences are MRHNA and SNTAGT. Trimming removed 5 bases from V and 3 bases from J; junction bases left unmatched: 5. CDR3 amino acids: CASSKTSGIYNEQFF. CDR3 coding DNA: TGTGCCAGCAGTAAGACTAGCGGTATCTACAATGAGCAGTTCTTC.

This clone showed up just once. Germline and junction disagree at one end, which may indicate a read error. This chain links TRBV18 with TRBJ1-5; TRBD1 agrees at 7 bases. This CDR3 spans 16 amino acids. The germline gives CDR1 KGHSH, CDR2 LQKENI. The CDR3 DNA sequence: TGTGCCAGCTCACCAAAACAACTAGGGGGCAACCAGCCCCAGCATTTT. Its protein product is CASSPKQLGGNQPQHF.